One and the same sample provided the 26 T cell receptor beta chains below, sequenced in a study of Ad26.COV2.S vaccination and SARS-CoV-2 variants. The assay was immunoSEQ multiplex PCR, and TCRdb's table has in-frame clones only and misses some. The table has roughly 350,000 clones, around 88% seen once. Treatment meaning: 15 to 20 received Ad26.COV2.S at low or high dose, single or two shots; about 5 received placebo; per-sample allocation not given. Sampling was done on day 63 after the first vaccine or placebo injection. The starting material was peripheral blood, obtained in a trial of Ad26.COV2.S vaccine versus placebo. These receptors were obtained from a person between 18 and 59 years old who received the Ad26.COV2.S COVID-19 vaccine or a placebo.

The V gene is TRBV21-1, the J gene TRBJ2-7; no DNA check was done on the table's D call, TRBD2. TRBV21-1 is reported as a pseudogene. The CDR3 is 17 residues long. The CDR3 is CASSKVALAGYSYEQYF. The CDR3 DNA sequence: TGTGCCAGCAGCAAAGTGGCTCTAGCGGGGTACTCCTACGAGCAGTACTTC.

This chain links TRBV28 with TRBJ1-5, with D unclear. The V gene lost 2 bases and the J gene lost 0 bases, with 2 bases spanning the gap. Per germline, CDR1 MDHEN and CDR2 SYDVKM. The CDR3 extends over 13 amino acids. The CDR3 spells CASSLDSNQPQHF. CDR3 nucleotide sequence: TGTGCCAGCAGTTTAGATAGCAATCAGCCCCAGCATTTT.

The V call is TRBV18, the J call TRBJ2-2; perhaps TRBD2 as D (5 bases). The germline V gene encodes CDR1 KGHSH and CDR2 LQKENI. This CDR3 contains 16 residues. Deletions cut 1 base from V and 2 bases from J, with 11 bases between. CDR3 sequence (DNA): TGTGCCAGCTCACCACTCCTAACGGGAAACACCGGGGAGCTGTTTTTT. Its translation is CASSPLLTGNTGELFF.

The chain employs TRBV19 and TRBJ2-7, with 10 positions matching TRBD2. CDR1 and CDR2 from the germline V gene are LNHDA and SQIVND (reference sequence). The CDR3 runs to 15 residues. Losses at the gene ends were 6 bases for V and 0 bases for J; bases not matched to a gene: 5. CDR3 loop: CASSEGLARSYEQYF. CDR3 sequence (DNA): TGTGCCAGTAGCGAGGGACTAGCGCGCTCCTACGAGCAGTACTTC. The complete variable domain, with remaining parts taken from reference TRBV19 and TRBJ2-7, reads DGGITQSPKYLFRKEGQNVTLSCEQNLNHDAMYWYRQDPGQGLRLIYYSQIVNDFQKGDIAEGYSVSREKKESFPLTVTSAQKNPTAFYLCASSEGLARSYEQYFGPGTRLTVT.

The gene calls are TRBV6-5 and TRBJ1-5, with 8 bases identical to TRBD1. CDR3 length: 15 residues. J was trimmed by 4 bases and V by 5 bases; bases with no gene match: 7. Per the germline V gene, CDR1 is MNHEY and CDR2 is SVGAGI. This chain's CDR3 is CASSTGTGRNQPQHF. CDR3 DNA: TGTGCCAGCAGTACCGGGACAGGAAGAAATCAGCCCCAGCATTTT.

V and J are TRBV5-1 and TRBJ2-3, with unresolved D. Trimming cost V 2 bases and J 0 bases, with 7 bases left between them. The CDR3 contains 14 residues. CDR1 and CDR2 (germline): SGHRS, YFSETQ. CDR3 sequence: CASSFGTSTDTQYF. CDR3 in DNA: TGCGCCAGCAGCTTCGGAACTAGCACAGATACGCAGTATTTT.

V usage is TRBV6-6 and J usage is TRBJ2-7, with D maybe TRBD2 (7 bases). CDR1 is MNHNY, CDR2 SVGAGI, per germline (reference sequence). Trimming removed 2 bases at V and 3 bases at J, with 14 bases between. The CDR3 is 15 residues long. The CDR3 region is CASSYGGGGDYEQYF. Written as DNA, the CDR3 is TGTGCCAGCAGTTACGGGGGCGGGGGTGACTACGAGCAGTACTTC.

This chain connects TRBV4-2 to TRBJ2-5; D is uncertain. This CDR3 region has 16 residues. Germline CDR1 LGHNA, CDR2 YNFKEQ. Trimming removed 2 bases from V and 2 bases from J, with 15 bases in between. CDR3 loop: CASSQQAQYPQETQYF. CDR3 sequence (DNA): TGTGCCAGCAGCCAACAGGCCCAATACCCACAAGAGACCCAGTACTTC.

The CDR3, as DNA: TGCGCCAGCAGCCAGAACTACAATGAGCAGTTCTTC. Its protein product is CASSQNYNEQFF. The chain is built from TRBV4-1 and TRBJ2-1, with no clear D. CDR3 length: 12 amino acids. With 3 bases removed from V and 3 bases from J, the gap between germline ends came to 3 bases. Germline V CDR1 and CDR2: MGHRA, YSYEKL.

This chain links TRBV7-3 with TRBJ1-6; possible D gene TRBD1, 5 bases. The V and J ends lost 5 bases and 4 bases respectively, with 21 bases between them. This CDR3 comprises 18 residues. Per the germline V gene, CDR1 is SGHTA and CDR2 is FQGTGA. CDR3 in amino acids: CASSLRDPREAYNSPLHF. The CDR3 DNA reads as TGTGCCAGCAGCCTCCGGGACCCCCGAGAGGCATATAATTCACCCCTCCACTTT.

The DNA for the CDR3 is TGTGCCAGCAGCTTGGACAGGGTCTACGAGCAGTACTTC. As protein: CASSLDRVYEQYF. This rearrangement joins TRBV5-4 to TRBJ2-7; tentative D call: TRBD1 (6 bases). Trimming pared 0 bases from V and 3 bases from J, leaving 7 bases between. The CDR3 sequence is 13 residues long. Germline values: CDR1 SGHNT, CDR2 YYREEE (reference sequence). The whole variable domain, filled in from reference TRBV5-4 and TRBJ2-7, reads ETGVTQSPTHLIKTRGQQVTLRCSSQSGHNTVSWYQQALGQGPQFIFQYYREEENGRGNFPPRFSGLQFPNYSSELNVNALELDDSALYLCASSLDRVYEQYFGPGTRLTVT.

The chain has TRBV10-2 and TRBJ2-5; D is unresolved. The V end was cut by 6 bases, the J end by 1 base, with 9 bases between. Germline CDR1 WSHSY, CDR2 SAAADI. The CDR3 has 13 residues. CDR3: CASSNPGQETQYF. DNA of the CDR3: TGCGCCAGCAGCAACCCCGGCCAAGAGACCCAGTACTTC.

The sample holds one count of this clone. The rearrangement joins TRBV28 to TRBJ1-1; D is ambiguous. V dropped 3 bases and J dropped 2 bases, with 7 bases sitting between them. Germline CDR1 MDHEN, CDR2 SYDVKM. CDR3 size: 13 residues. In DNA form, the CDR3 reads TGTGCCAGCAGTTTTGGACCAAACACTGAAGCTTTCTTT. Its protein product is CASSFGPNTEAFF.

This clone has only a few counts. This chain uses TRBV9 with TRBJ2-6, with TRBD2 as a possible D gene (7 bases). Trimming took 4 bases from V and 1 from J, leaving 24 bases between them. This CDR3 spans 20 amino acids. Germline-derived CDR1 and CDR2 are SGDLS and YYNGEE. The CDR3 region has the DNA TGTGCCAGCAGCCGGAGCCGCGGGGGCGAGACTGAGTCTGGGGCCAACGTCCTGACTTTC. This sequence encodes CASSRSRGGETESGANVLTF.

J is TRBJ2-3 and V is TRBV27, with 9 bases aligning to TRBD2. After removal of 5 bases from V and 0 bases from J, the junction contained 6 bases not matched to a gene. The CDR3 sequence is 16 residues long. Germline V gives CDR1 MNHEY, CDR2 SMNVEV (reference sequence). For the CDR3, the DNA is TGTGCCAGCAGTCCAGGACTAGCGTGGAGCACAGATACGCAGTATTTT. This sequence encodes CASSPGLAWSTDTQYF.

The genes are TRBV2 and TRBJ1-1; D is perhaps TRBD1 (5 bases). Trimming removed 3 bases at V and 12 bases at J, with 14 bases between. CDR1 is SNHLY and CDR2 is FYNNEI in the germline V gene. This CDR3 region has 12 residues. The CDR3 DNA reads TGTGCCAGCAGTGACCAGGGAATTGGGTCTTTCTTT. Its translation is CASSDQGIGSFF.

The chain is built from TRBV5-1 and TRBJ1-1; D possibly corresponds to TRBD1 (6 bases). Looked up from germline, CDR1 is SGHRS and CDR2 is YFSETQ. V gave up 0 bases and J gave up 4 bases, with 16 bases separating them. The CDR3 extends over 16 amino acids. The CDR3 DNA reads TGCGCCAGCAGCTTGGCCGGGCAGGAGGGGGGCACTGAAGCTTTCTTT. This encodes CASSLAGQEGGTEAFF.

The chain carries TRBV18 and TRBJ1-1; 8 bases match TRBD1. The CDR3 is made up of 14 amino acids. Trimming cost V 2 bases and J 7 bases; bases outside gene matches: 6. CDR1 and CDR2 (germline): KGHSH, LQKENI. The DNA of the CDR3 is TGTGCCAGCTCACCAAGCCAGGGGGCCGGTGAAGCTTTCTTT. It is translated as CASSPSQGAGEAFF.

The V gene is TRBV10-3, the J gene TRBJ1-2; D remains ambiguous. The ends were cut back, 10 bases at V and 2 bases at J, with 20 bases in the middle. The CDR3 consists of 15 residues. Germline CDR1 and CDR2: ENHRY and SYGVKD. CDR3: CATTSPPVQNYGYTF. The CDR3 DNA reads TGTGCCACCACCTCGCCCCCTGTGCAGAACTATGGCTACACCTTC.

The gene calls are TRBV7-9 and TRBJ2-1, with 8 bases matching TRBD2. The length of the CDR3 is 17 residues. The junction had 8 bases not matched to a gene; V was cut back by 1 base and J by 3 bases. Looked up from germline, CDR1 is SEHNR and CDR2 is FQNEAQ (reference sequence). The CDR3 reads CASSLDRAGDGYNEQFF. The CDR3 coding sequence is TGTGCCAGCAGCTTAGATCGAGCGGGAGATGGCTACAATGAGCAGTTCTTC.

A word on this clone: The same CDR3 is also encoded by other DNA sequences in this sample. The rearrangement uses TRBV27 and TRBJ2-7; D not certain. This CDR3 contains 13 residues. Trimming cost V 3 bases and J 2 bases, with 8 bases left between them. The V gene's germline CDR1 is MNHEY and CDR2 SMNVEV (reference sequence). The CDR3 region is CASSLGSTYEQYF. DNA for the CDR3: TGTGCCAGCAGTTTGGGCAGTACCTACGAGCAGTACTTC.

The chain is built from TRBV5-1 and TRBJ2-2, with TRBD1 matching over 7 bases. The germline CDR1 and CDR2 sequences are SGHRS and YFSETQ. Unmatched junction bases numbered 8, after V lost 5 bases and J lost 4 bases. The CDR3 totals 15 residues. In DNA form, the CDR3 reads TGCGCCAGCAGTTTCACAGGGGCGGGCACCGGGGAGCTGTTTTTT. The encoded protein is CASSFTGAGTGELFF.

This chain joins TRBV25-1 and TRBJ1-1, with a tentative D call TRBD1 (5 bases). CDR1 is MGHDK, CDR2 SYGVNS, per germline. The V and J ends lost 3 bases and 5 bases respectively, with 13 bases between them. The CDR3 spans 14 residues. The DNA of the CDR3 is TGTGCCAGCAGTGACGATCGGGGGTTTACTGAAGCTTTCTTT. Residues: CASSDDRGFTEAFF.

This rearrangement joins TRBV5-1 to TRBJ2-3; D might be TRBD2 (5 bases). V was cut by 0 bases and J by 4 bases, with 9 bases left in between. Germline V CDR1 and CDR2: SGHRS, YFSETQ. CDR3 size: 14 residues. CDR3 DNA sequence: TGCGCCAGCAGCTTGGTGCTAGCCGCAGATACGCAGTATTTT. The encoded protein is CASSLVLAADTQYF.

The rearrangement joins TRBV4-2 to TRBJ1-2; D unresolved. Trimming removed 0 bases from V and 4 bases from J, with 9 bases in between. The CDR3 spans 14 residues. CDR1 and CDR2 (germline): LGHNA, YNFKEQ. The CDR3 reads CASSQEVAPYGYTF. CDR3 DNA sequence: TGTGCCAGCAGCCAAGAGGTGGCACCCTATGGCTACACCTTC.

This chain links TRBV19 with TRBJ1-2; a possible D gene is TRBD1 (6 bases). The CDR3 is made up of 16 amino acids. Trimming stripped 3 bases from V and 0 bases from J, with 14 bases between. The germline V gene encodes CDR1 LNHDA and CDR2 SQIVND (reference sequence). CDR3 sequence reads: CASSIRGPLSNYGYTF. The CDR3, as DNA: TGTGCCAGTAGTATCAGGGGACCACTGTCTAACTATGGCTACACCTTC.